The 11 T cell receptor beta chains below all came from one sample that was sequenced in a study of T cell repertoires in cytomegalovirus infection. MiXCR, run by TCRdb on the reads, gives a single entry per CDR3 protein. The table has about 140,000 distinct CDR3 sequences, under 8.5% seen once. The sample taken for sequencing was PBMCs. The receptors were sampled from a human donor in good health (CMV status not recorded). Some clones in this sample may be carry-over from other donors' samples.

This clonotype was seen many times. This rearrangement joins TRBV20-1 to TRBJ1-6; 7 nucleotides align to TRBD1. CDR1 is DFQATT, CDR2 SNEGSKA, per germline (reference sequence). The CDR3 sequence is 19 residues long. V was pared by 2 bases and J by 1 base, with 14 bases of the junction left unmatched. This chain's CDR3 is CSARPPGGTLGSYNSPLHF. The CDR3 DNA reads TGCAGTGCTAGACCACCAGGGGGTACGTTAGGATCCTATAATTCACCCCTCCACTTT.

This clonotype has a count of ten or more. This chain uses TRBV12-3 or TRBV12-4 with TRBJ2-1; 7 nucleotides align to TRBD2. Trimming at V came to 2 bases and at J to 0 bases, leaving 7 bases not matched to a gene. The CDR3 runs 17 residues. The CDR3 region is CASSLSASGSSYNEQFF. The DNA for the CDR3 is TGTGCCAGCAGTTTATCGGCTAGCGGAAGCTCCTACAATGAGCAGTTCTTC.

In this sample, this clonotype is medium-sized. V gene TRBV7-6 combines with J gene TRBJ2-1; TRBD2 agrees at 8 bases. This CDR3 is 18 amino acids long. CDR1 is SGHVS, CDR2 FNYEAQ, per germline. The J segment lost 6 bases and the V segment lost 6 bases, leaving 19 bases of the junction unmatched. This CDR3 reads CASSIFRPGLVLRNEQFF. In DNA form, the CDR3 reads TGTGCCAGCAGTATATTCCGACCGGGACTAGTTCTGCGCAATGAGCAGTTCTTC. The variable domain in full, completed from reference TRBV7-6 and TRBJ2-1, reads GAGVSQSPRYKVTKRGQDVALRCDPISGHVSLYWYRQALGQGPEFLTYFNYEAQQDKSGLPNDRFSAERPEGSISTLTIQRTEQRDSAMYRCASSIFRPGLVLRNEQFFGPGTRLTVL.

This sequence joins TRBV7-3 and TRBJ2-3; 9 nucleotides line up with TRBD2. The ends lost 0 bases at V and 0 bases at J; junction bases unmatched: 4. The CDR3 has 17 residues. Looked up from germline, CDR1 is SGHTA and CDR2 is FQGTGA. The CDR3, as DNA: TGTGCCAGCAGCTTAACCGGGGCGGGGGGGAGCACAGATACGCAGTATTTT. Protein: CASSLTGAGGSTDTQYF. Full variable domain (missing parts from reference TRBV7-3 and TRBJ2-3): GAGVSQTPSNKVTEKGKYVELRCDPISGHTALYWYRQSLGQGPEFLIYFQGTGAADDSGLPNDRFFAVRPEGSVSTLKIQRTERGDSAVYLCASSLTGAGGSTDTQYFGPGTRLTVL.

This clonotype was recorded a few times. This CDR3 is CASLQGFNQPQHF. The CDR3 region has the DNA TGTGCCAGCCTCCAGGGATTCAATCAGCCCCAGCATTTT. The chain employs TRBV6-6 and TRBJ1-5; the D gene is possibly TRBD1 (5 bases). Trimming stripped 8 bases from V and 3 bases from J, with 11 bases between. CDR1 is MNHNY, CDR2 SVGAGI, per germline (reference sequence). The CDR3 consists of 13 residues.

In this sample, this clonotype turned up many times. V usage is TRBV3-1 and J usage is TRBJ2-7; either TRBD1 or TRBD2 may fit D (6 bases each). The germline CDR1 and CDR2 sequences are LGHDT and YNNKEL (reference sequence). Between the trimmed V and J ends, which lost 3 bases and 1 base, there was a span of 16 bases. CDR3 size: 16 residues. The CDR3 reads CASSQGTGTLSYEQYF. Written as DNA, the CDR3 is TGTGCCAGCAGCCAGGGAACAGGGACTCTTTCCTACGAGCAGTACTTC.

This clonotype was picked up many times. The V gene is TRBV5-1, the J gene TRBJ1-4, with 7 bases matching TRBD1. V shed 3 bases, J shed 8 bases, and the junction held 10 bases outside the gene matches. The germline V gene encodes CDR1 SGHRS and CDR2 YFSETQ. The CDR3 sequence is 15 residues long. The CDR3: CASSSNTGTDEKLFF. Here the CDR3 DNA reads TGCGCCAGCAGCTCCAACACCGGGACAGACGAAAAACTGTTTTTT.

Points on this clonotype: Since a much larger clone is just one base distant, this may be a read error. This chain links TRBV18 with TRBJ1-6, with TRBD1 identical over 7 bases. CDR3 size: 16 residues. V gave up 2 bases and J gave up 4 bases; unmatched junction bases: 5. Germline-derived CDR1 and CDR2 are KGHSH and LQKENI. CDR3 amino acids: CASSPEPGGYNSPLHF. The DNA of the CDR3 is TGTGCCAGCTCACCAGAACCAGGGGGGTATAATTCACCCCTCCACTTT.

This clonotype was seen repeatedly, ten times or more. This rearrangement joins TRBV7-2 to TRBJ2-1; TRBD2 matches at 12 bases. V was pared by 3 bases and J by 12 bases, with 9 bases of the junction left unmatched. CDR1 is SGHTA and CDR2 is FQGNSA in the germline V gene. CDR3 length: 15 amino acids. The CDR3: CASSLYLAGGQGQFF. CDR3 nucleotide sequence: TGTGCCAGCAGCTTGTATCTAGCGGGGGGGCAGGGGCAGTTCTTC. Full variable domain (outside the CDR3, taken from reference TRBV7-2 and TRBJ2-1): GAGVSQSPSNKVTEKGKDVELRCDPISGHTALYWYRQSLGQGLEFLIYFQGNSAPDKSGLPSDRFSAERTGGSVSTLTIQRTQQEDSAVYLCASSLYLAGGQGQFFGPGTRLTVL.

This clonotype showed up many times. The gene calls are TRBV10-3 and TRBJ1-1; D might be TRBD1 (5 bases). Germline V lookup: CDR1 ENHRY, CDR2 SYGVKD. The CDR3 is made up of 16 amino acids. Trimming removed 2 bases from V and 5 bases from J, with 18 bases in between. The CDR3 coding sequence is TGTGCCATCAGTGAGGTCGGGACGTCCGAAGGGACTGAAGCTTTCTTT. It is translated as CAISEVGTSEGTEAFF.

Many counts were recorded for this clonotype. This rearrangement joins TRBV7-2 to TRBJ2-7; no firm D call. Looked up from germline, CDR1 is SGHTA and CDR2 is FQGNSA. There are 13 residues in the CDR3. Trimming took off 7 bases at V and 1 base at J, with 11 bases between the two ends. CDR3 in amino acids: CASNKDRSYEQYF. Written as DNA, the CDR3 is TGTGCCAGCAACAAGGATCGATCCTACGAGCAGTACTTC.